The clone carrying this TCR beta chain is deemed medium-sized. Antigen: not known. A mixed TRB-A/B primer pool amplified rearranged TRB by multiplex touch-down PCR. TCRdb recomputed calls from the multiplex PCR reads with MiXCR, one row per CDR3 protein. The sample consists of under 5,000 distinct CDR3 sequences, 20% to 25% of them appearing once. TCR beta rearrangements were amplified from peripheral blood genomic DNA. Germline V CDR1 and CDR2: KGHSH, LQKENI. The CDR3 length is 17 residues. V was shortened by 5 bases and J by 3 bases, with 20 bases between the two germline ends. This sample was included in a study of T cell repertoires in aging, cancer and after chemotherapy. Study as a whole: Donors were grouped into six age bands spanning 30 or younger through 70 or older. Healthy donor repertoires were recorded over several months to years and showed clear clonal overlap. General study results and limits: Age-matched healthy donors had significantly more diverse, less clonal blood TCR repertoires than untreated cancer patients.

The sequenced material came from blood. This clonotype was obtained from a human donor in good health. The donor label of this sample is uncertain. The J gene is TRBJ2-4, the V gene TRBV18, with D possibly matching TRBD1 (6 bases). CDR3 protein: CASSTLPTDRVKNIQYF. The CDR3 DNA reads as TGTGCCAGCTCAACGCTGCCGACGGACAGAGTCAAAAACATTCAGTACTTC. Complete variable domain (other parts from reference TRBV18 and TRBJ2-4): NAGVMQNPRHLVRRRGQEARLRCSPMKGHSHVYWYRQLPEEGLKFMVYLQKENIIDESGMPKERFSAEFPKEGPSILRIQQVVRGDSAAYFCASSTLPTDRVKNIQYFGAGTRLSVL.